The sequence of this T cell receptor beta chain was determined in a study of lymphopenia after photon versus proton radiotherapy (dated by TCRdb to about 2019). Notes on the research overall: Photon and proton radiation therapy were compared by the study for their immunological effects in patients with gastrointestinal tumors who developed high-grade lymphopenia. The cohort comprised 20 or so patients with gastrointestinal tumors who received either photon or proton therapy and then developed lymphopenia. The goal of the study was to describe how the two radiation modalities differ in their effects on the immune system.

The CDR3 starts with the cysteine, ends with the phenylalanine, and has 15 residues. The retained sequence is limited to the CDR3, 45 bases, with the frame set at the first base. At the junction V is shortened by 1 base and J by 2 bases, with 12 bases in between. Sequences SGHRS (CDR1) and YFSETQ (CDR2) are obtained from the germline V gene. The method was the immunoSEQ multiplex PCR assay. Alongside multiparametric flow cytometry, deep sequencing of rearranged TCR beta loci was used to profile the T cell repertoires. The immuneACCESS repertoire file appears here via TCRdb, limited to in-frame rearrangements. These files lack a portion of the clones; in checked studies, under half of the deficit traces to unresolved V genes, and the cause of the others is not known. This sample lists approximately 30,000 clones; 85% to 95% were detected once. Around 0.7% of the sample belongs to the ten largest clones.

Study-wide findings and limitations: The survival association was examined only in patients who died, and the authors described better survival with proton therapy as a possibility, not as a demonstrated result. Proton-treated patients stayed relatively stable during treatment, while photon-treated patients lost naive T cells and TCR diversity and gained effector/memory populations. Across the cohort, an inverse correlation was found between a larger post-nadir drop in TCR diversity and overall survival time among patients who died. After the lymphocyte count nadir, oligoclonal expansion, especially of CD8+ Temra cells, was observed in photon-treated repertoires, and the drop in diversity was driven by this expansion.

Note on this clone: Its recognized antigen is unknown. Per-base quality was not reported, and no clone a single base away is much larger than it.

The chain uses TRBV5-1 and TRBJ2-5, with the D gene not clear enough to name. The source of this sequence is a woman aged 45-65 years with cholangiocarcinoma. The source material was peripheral blood, sampled from a patient treated with photon-based radiotherapy. The CDR3 in this case is CASSLMQASQETQYF. The DNA sequence follows: TGCGCCAGCAGCTTGATGCAGGCCTCGCAAGAGACCCAGTACTTC.